Listed below are T cell receptor beta chains from one sample, sequenced in a study of blood T cell repertoires in COVID-19. Some clones are missing from TCRdb's copy, which holds only in-frame ones; the method was immunoSEQ multiplex PCR. This table has roughly 300,000 clones, around nine tenths appearing once. The sequenced sample consisted of PBMCs or T cells enriched from blood (not recorded which). The receptors come from a woman in her twenties or thirties who had recovered from COVID-19. The CDR3 runs from the conserved cysteine through the conserved F or W. A D gene is named only where the DNA matches it firmly. Clone size is not always given. Where it is, it says once, few, many or a class for expanded clones.

d_call: TRBD2
clone_size: NA
j_call: TRBJ2-7
v_call: TRBV28
cdr3_aa: CASSQTSGTLREQYF
cdr3_nt: TGTGCCAGCAGCCAGACCAGCGGGACCCTTCGGGAGCAGTACTTC

d_call: NA
clone_size: NA
j_call: TRBJ2-1
v_call: TRBV18
cdr3_aa: CASSVPAAGSSYNEQFF
cdr3_nt: TGTGCCAGCTCCGTCCCGGCGGCGGGAAGCTCCTACAATGAGCAGTTCTTC

d_call: NA
clone_size: NA
j_call: TRBJ1-2
v_call: TRBV28
cdr3_aa: CASSLWEGNYGYTF
cdr3_nt: TGTGCCAGCAGTTTATGGGAGGGAAACTATGGCTACACCTTC

d_call: TRBD1
clone_size: NA
j_call: TRBJ2-5
v_call: TRBV9
cdr3_aa: CASSTRDRVWETQYF
cdr3_nt: TGTGCCAGCAGCACGCGGGACAGGGTTTGGGAGACCCAGTACTTC

d_call: NA
clone_size: NA
j_call: TRBJ1-1
v_call: TRBV7-2
cdr3_aa: CASSYHSVDTEAFF
cdr3_nt: TGTGCCAGCAGCTACCACTCGGTTGACACTGAAGCTTTCTTT

d_call: NA
clone_size: NA
j_call: TRBJ1-6
v_call: TRBV3-1/TRBV3-2
cdr3_aa: CASSLREYNSPLHF
cdr3_nt: TGTGCCAGCAGCCTACGGGAGTATAATTCACCCCTCCACTTT

d_call: NA
clone_size: NA
j_call: TRBJ1-5
v_call: TRBV28
cdr3_aa: CASSLLSGVGQPQHF
cdr3_nt: TGTGCCAGCAGTTTACTCTCAGGGGTCGGACAGCCCCAGCATTTT

d_call: TRBD2
clone_size: NA
j_call: TRBJ2-3
v_call: TRBV10-2
cdr3_aa: CATGTSGRFTADTQYF
cdr3_nt: TGCGCCACTGGGACTAGCGGGAGATTTACGGCAGATACGCAGTATTTT

d_call: NA
clone_size: few
j_call: TRBJ2-2
v_call: TRBV5-6
cdr3_aa: CASSSYRTANTGELFF
cdr3_nt: TGTGCCAGCAGCTCGTATAGAACAGCGAACACCGGGGAGCTGTTTTTT

d_call: NA
clone_size: NA
j_call: TRBJ2-3
v_call: TRBV6-5
cdr3_aa: CASRQQGILTDTQYF
cdr3_nt: TGTGCCAGCAGGCAGCAGGGGATCCTCACAGATACGCAGTATTTT

d_call: TRBD2
clone_size: NA
j_call: TRBJ2-1
v_call: TRBV2
cdr3_aa: CASSAGLAGGNEQFF
cdr3_nt: TGTGCCAGCAGTGCGGGACTAGCGGGGGGTAATGAGCAGTTCTTC

d_call: TRBD1
clone_size: few
j_call: TRBJ1-4
v_call: TRBV28
cdr3_aa: CASRGTVNEKLFF
cdr3_nt: TGTGCCAGCAGGGGGACAGTCAATGAAAAACTGTTTTTT

d_call: NA
clone_size: few
j_call: TRBJ2-7
v_call: TRBV7-2
cdr3_aa: CASTFSGGTHEQYF
cdr3_nt: TGTGCCAGCACCTTTAGCGGAGGCACCCACGAGCAGTACTTC

d_call: NA
clone_size: NA
j_call: TRBJ2-7
v_call: TRBV18
cdr3_aa: CASSPRGVLSNEQYF
cdr3_nt: TGTGCCAGCTCACCACGGGGGGTCCTATCCAACGAGCAGTACTTC

d_call: TRBD1
clone_size: few
j_call: TRBJ2-1
v_call: TRBV19
cdr3_aa: CASSISRTGNNEQFF
cdr3_nt: TGTGCCAGTAGTATTTCCCGGACAGGAAACAATGAGCAGTTCTTC

d_call: TRBD2
clone_size: NA
j_call: TRBJ2-7
v_call: TRBV3-1/TRBV3-2
cdr3_aa: CASSQTSGSGYEQYF
cdr3_nt: TGTGCCAGCAGCCAAACTAGCGGGAGTGGGTACGAGCAGTACTTC

d_call: NA
clone_size: NA
j_call: TRBJ2-2
v_call: TRBV4-2
cdr3_aa: CASSQDRAESTGELFF
cdr3_nt: TGTGCCAGCAGCCAAGATAGAGCGGAGAGCACCGGGGAGCTGTTTTTT

d_call: TRBD2
clone_size: NA
j_call: TRBJ2-3
v_call: TRBV28
cdr3_aa: CASSFLGGTATSLSSTDTQYF
cdr3_nt: TGTGCCAGCAGTTTTCTGGGGGGGACGGCCACTAGTCTTTCTAGCACAGATACGCAGTATTTT

d_call: NA
clone_size: once
j_call: TRBJ1-5
v_call: TRBV6-4
cdr3_aa: CASSPRVDQPQHF
cdr3_nt: TGTGCCAGCAGTCCCAGGGTGGATCAGCCCCAGCATTTT

d_call: TRBD2
clone_size: NA
j_call: TRBJ2-1
v_call: TRBV7-9
cdr3_aa: CASSLVAGGPREQFF
cdr3_nt: TGTGCCAGCAGCTTGGTAGCGGGAGGGCCTCGGGAGCAGTTCTTC

d_call: TRBD1
clone_size: NA
j_call: TRBJ2-3
v_call: TRBV6-2/TRBV6-3
cdr3_aa: CASSFRDSSTDTQYF
cdr3_nt: TGTGCCAGCAGTTTCCGGGACAGTTCCACAGATACGCAGTATTTT

d_call: NA
clone_size: NA
j_call: TRBJ2-1
v_call: TRBV28
cdr3_aa: CASSFKPSSYNEQFF
cdr3_nt: TGTGCCAGCAGTTTCAAGCCTAGCTCCTACAATGAGCAGTTCTTC

d_call: NA
clone_size: NA
j_call: TRBJ1-3
v_call: TRBV30
cdr3_aa: CAWSGSRVSGNTIYF
cdr3_nt: TGTGCCTGGAGTGGGTCGCGGGTCTCTGGAAACACCATATATTTT

d_call: TRBD1
clone_size: NA
j_call: TRBJ1-4
v_call: TRBV18
cdr3_aa: CASSPRTGLLTNEKLFF
cdr3_nt: TGTGCCAGCTCACCAAGGACAGGCCTTCTAACTAATGAAAAACTGTTTTTT

d_call: TRBD1
clone_size: few
j_call: TRBJ1-6
v_call: TRBV5-8
cdr3_aa: CASSSGDRANSPLHF
cdr3_nt: TGTGCCAGCAGCTCTGGGGACAGGGCTAATTCACCCCTCCACTTT

d_call: TRBD2
clone_size: NA
j_call: TRBJ2-1
v_call: TRBV7-2
cdr3_aa: CASSLTSGSPPRNEQFF
cdr3_nt: TGTGCCAGCAGCTTGACTAGCGGGAGTCCCCCCCGCAATGAGCAGTTCTTC

d_call: TRBD2
clone_size: NA
j_call: TRBJ2-3
v_call: TRBV6-5
cdr3_aa: CASSYGLAENTDTQYF
cdr3_nt: TGTGCCAGCAGTTACGGTCTAGCGGAAAACACAGATACGCAGTATTTT

d_call: NA
clone_size: NA
j_call: TRBJ2-2
v_call: TRBV19
cdr3_aa: CASSIPGANTGELFF
cdr3_nt: TGTGCCAGTAGTATCCCCGGGGCGAACACCGGGGAGCTGTTTTTT

d_call: NA
clone_size: NA
j_call: TRBJ1-1
v_call: TRBV5-1
cdr3_aa: CASSLVQGSNTEAFF
cdr3_nt: TGCGCCAGCAGCTTGGTTCAGGGAAGCAACACTGAAGCTTTCTTT

d_call: TRBD2
clone_size: NA
j_call: TRBJ2-7
v_call: TRBV7-9
cdr3_aa: CASSLPSSGPYEQYF
cdr3_nt: TGTGCCAGCAGCCTACCTTCTAGCGGACCCTACGAGCAGTACTTC

d_call: NA
clone_size: NA
j_call: TRBJ1-2
v_call: TRBV27
cdr3_aa: CASSLKQVRDGYNYGYTF
cdr3_nt: TGTGCCAGCAGTTTAAAACAGGTGCGCGACGGATACAACTATGGCTACACCTTC

d_call: NA
clone_size: NA
j_call: TRBJ1-2
v_call: TRBV7-9
cdr3_aa: CASSLETGLDYGYTF
cdr3_nt: TGTGCCAGCAGCTTAGAAACAGGCCTGGATTATGGCTACACCTTC

d_call: TRBD1
clone_size: NA
j_call: TRBJ2-2
v_call: TRBV27
cdr3_aa: CASSGTGITGELFF
cdr3_nt: TGTGCCAGCAGCGGGACAGGGATCACCGGGGAGCTGTTTTTT

d_call: NA
clone_size: NA
j_call: TRBJ2-3
v_call: TRBV9
cdr3_aa: CASSVGQDRRTDTQYF
cdr3_nt: TGTGCCAGCAGCGTAGGACAGGACAGACGCACAGATACGCAGTATTTT

d_call: TRBD1
clone_size: NA
j_call: TRBJ1-5
v_call: TRBV5-6
cdr3_aa: CASSGRDRGTQPQHF
cdr3_nt: TGTGCCAGCAGCGGAAGGGACAGGGGAACCCAGCCCCAGCATTTT

d_call: NA
clone_size: NA
j_call: TRBJ2-1
v_call: TRBV29-1
cdr3_aa: CSVVADSPYNEQFF
cdr3_nt: TGCAGCGTTGTTGCGGACAGTCCCTACAATGAGCAGTTCTTC

d_call: TRBD1
clone_size: NA
j_call: TRBJ1-6
v_call: TRBV25-1
cdr3_aa: CASSLSAGTDNSPLHF
cdr3_nt: TGTGCCAGCAGTCTTAGCGCCGGGACAGATAATTCACCCCTCCACTTT

d_call: NA
clone_size: NA
j_call: TRBJ2-7
v_call: TRBV11-2
cdr3_aa: CASTNTDTSSYEQYF
cdr3_nt: TGTGCCAGCACCAACACAGATACCAGCTCCTACGAGCAGTACTTC

d_call: TRBD1
clone_size: NA
j_call: TRBJ1-5
v_call: TRBV30
cdr3_aa: CAWQGASNQPQHF
cdr3_nt: TGTGCCTGGCAGGGGGCGAGCAATCAGCCCCAGCATTTT